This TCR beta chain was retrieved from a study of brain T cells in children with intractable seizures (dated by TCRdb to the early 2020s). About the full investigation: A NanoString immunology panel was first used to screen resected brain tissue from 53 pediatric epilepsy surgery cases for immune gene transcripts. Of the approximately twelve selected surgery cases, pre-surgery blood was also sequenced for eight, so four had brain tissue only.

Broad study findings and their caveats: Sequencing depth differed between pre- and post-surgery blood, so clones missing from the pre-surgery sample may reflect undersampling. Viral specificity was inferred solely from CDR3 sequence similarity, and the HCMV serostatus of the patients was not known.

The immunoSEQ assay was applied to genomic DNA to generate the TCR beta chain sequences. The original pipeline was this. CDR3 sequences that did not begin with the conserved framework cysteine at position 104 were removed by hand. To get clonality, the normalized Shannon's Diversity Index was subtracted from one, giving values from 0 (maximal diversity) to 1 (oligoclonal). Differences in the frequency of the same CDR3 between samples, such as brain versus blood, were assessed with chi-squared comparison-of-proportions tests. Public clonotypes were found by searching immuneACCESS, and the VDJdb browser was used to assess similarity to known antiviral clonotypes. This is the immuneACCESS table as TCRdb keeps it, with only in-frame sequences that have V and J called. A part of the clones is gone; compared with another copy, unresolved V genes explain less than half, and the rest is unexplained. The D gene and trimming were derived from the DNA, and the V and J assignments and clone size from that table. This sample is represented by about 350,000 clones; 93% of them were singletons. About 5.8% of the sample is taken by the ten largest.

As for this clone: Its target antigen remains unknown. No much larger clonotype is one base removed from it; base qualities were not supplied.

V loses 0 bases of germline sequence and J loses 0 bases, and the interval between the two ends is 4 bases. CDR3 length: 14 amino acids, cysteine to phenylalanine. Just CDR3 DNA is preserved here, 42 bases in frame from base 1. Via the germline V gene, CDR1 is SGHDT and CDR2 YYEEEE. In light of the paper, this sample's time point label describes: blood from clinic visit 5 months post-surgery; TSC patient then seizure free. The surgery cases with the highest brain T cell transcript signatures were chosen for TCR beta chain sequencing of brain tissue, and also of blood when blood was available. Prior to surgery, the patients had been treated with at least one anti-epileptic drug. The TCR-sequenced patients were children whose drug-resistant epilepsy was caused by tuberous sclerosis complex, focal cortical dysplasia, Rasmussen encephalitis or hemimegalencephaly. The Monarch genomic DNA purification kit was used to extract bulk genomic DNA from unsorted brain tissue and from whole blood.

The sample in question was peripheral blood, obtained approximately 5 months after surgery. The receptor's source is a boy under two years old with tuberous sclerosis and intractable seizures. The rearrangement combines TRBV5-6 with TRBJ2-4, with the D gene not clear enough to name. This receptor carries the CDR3 CASSLGIAKNIQYF. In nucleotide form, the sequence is TGTGCCAGCAGCTTGGGAATAGCCAAAAACATTCAGTACTTC.